This T cell receptor beta chain was documented in a study of blood T cell repertoires in COVID-19. The count of this clone is one. The method was immunoSEQ multiplex PCR; TCRdb's version includes in-frame clones alone and lacks a portion of them. The sample records tens of thousands of clones, approximately 89% being singletons. The CDR3 runs to 14 residues. CDR1 is ENHRY, CDR2 SYGVKD, per germline. V shed 4 bases and J shed 0 bases, with 8 bases lying between them. This chain links TRBV10-3 with TRBJ2-3, with no clear D. The sequence came from a man in his 60s with active or convalescent COVID-19. Sequencing was performed on peripheral blood. CDR3 region: CAISGHESTDTQYF. The CDR3 nucleotides are TGTGCCATCAGTGGACACGAAAGCACAGATACGCAGTATTTT.